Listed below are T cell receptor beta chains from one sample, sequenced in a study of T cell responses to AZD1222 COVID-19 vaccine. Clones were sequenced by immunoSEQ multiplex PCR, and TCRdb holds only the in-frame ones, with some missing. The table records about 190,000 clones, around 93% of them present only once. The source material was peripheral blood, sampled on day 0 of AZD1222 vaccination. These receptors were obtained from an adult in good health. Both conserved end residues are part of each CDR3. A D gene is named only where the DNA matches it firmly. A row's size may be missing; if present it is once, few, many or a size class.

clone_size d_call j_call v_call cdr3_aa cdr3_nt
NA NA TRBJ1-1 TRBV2 CASMETVAGLGSTEAFF TGTGCCAGCATGGAAACGGTCGCGGGGCTAGGGAGCACTGAAGCTTTCTTT
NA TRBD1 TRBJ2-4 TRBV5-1 CASSFRLLGRGRDKNIQYF TGCGCCAGCAGCTTTAGACTCCTGGGCAGGGGGCGCGACAAAAACATTCAGTACTTC
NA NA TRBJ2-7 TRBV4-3 CASSPGLDSLYEQYF TGCGCCAGCAGCCCCGGGCTGGACAGCCTTTACGAGCAGTACTTC
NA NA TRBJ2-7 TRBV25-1 CASSGALALYEQYF TGTGCCAGCAGTGGAGCCCTAGCTCTCTACGAGCAGTACTTC
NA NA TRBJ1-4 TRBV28 CASTLGGANEKLFF TGTGCCAGCACCCTTGGGGGGGCTAATGAAAAACTGTTTTTT
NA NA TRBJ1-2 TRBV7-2 CASSLRRRVPYGYTF TGTGCCAGCAGCTTAAGGCGAAGGGTACCCTATGGCTACACCTTC
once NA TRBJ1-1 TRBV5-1 CASSRLDGGRTSTEAFF TGCGCCAGCAGCAGGTTGGATGGGGGGCGGACGAGCACTGAAGCTTTCTTT
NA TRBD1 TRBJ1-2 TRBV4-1 CASSQPTGAYNGYTF TGCGCCAGCAGCCAACCGACAGGGGCCTATAATGGCTACACCTTC
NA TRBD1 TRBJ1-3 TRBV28 CASGWTGVSGNTIYF TGTGCCAGCGGATGGACAGGCGTCTCTGGAAACACCATATATTTT
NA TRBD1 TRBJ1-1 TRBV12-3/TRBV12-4 CASSQGAEAFF TGTGCCAGCAGCCAGGGGGCTGAAGCTTTCTTT